This TCR beta chain was sequenced during a study of CD8+CD57+ T cells in acquired aplastic anemia (dated by TCRdb to 2016 to 2019). Background for the entire study: A mean of approximately 3 ug of DNA, ranging from about 0.2 to 27.4 ug, was extracted from sorted CD4+ and CD8+ cells. CD8+CD57+ expansion was defined as frequency above the mean frequency observed in healthy subjects.

V sheds 1 base and J sheds 2 bases, leaving 9 bases between their ends. From its cysteine to its phenylalanine, the CDR3 spans 15 amino acids. Only the CDR3 region is kept as DNA, spanning 45 bases read in frame from base 1. From the germline V gene (reference sequence), CDR1 is LNHDA and CDR2 is SQIVND. Summary of the overall study and its limitations: Fewer than 30 CD8+ CDR3 sequences were found in both patients and controls but appeared to be highly expressed in patients and within the immunodominant clones of the patients. CD8+ Simpson's diversity did not differ significantly between patients and healthy controls (P=0.060).

Genomic DNA served as template for TCR beta VDJ combination and CDR3 sequence profiling. An Illumina HiSeq 2000 was the platform used for TCR repertoire sequencing. The original methods were these. Repertoires were assessed using TRBV/TRBJ rearrangement plots, CDR3 size and DJ length profiles, and Simpson's diversity index. Whichever DNA sequence was most abundant in the deep sequencing data was defined as the immunodominant clone. CDR3 amino acid sequences were screened for sharing across subjects and were compared with published repertoires and the VDJdb database. TCRdb trimmed the raw reads at Q25, called clones with MiXCR and kept productive beta chains. Under each unique CDR3 protein, matching rows form one entry showing the most common genes and DNA. The V and J calls were determined by TCRdb, not by the authors. Here the sample has 250,000 or so distinct CDR3 sequences; 47% occur a single time. In total, the top ten clones hold over 7.5% of the sample.

Patients chosen for sequencing had shown expansion of CD8+CD57+ cells by flow cytometry. Every patient had severe acquired aplastic anemia, diagnosed using the International Study of Aplastic Anemia and Agranulocytosis and Camitta criteria. At the time blood was sampled, none of the patients had received any therapy. TCR repertoires of sorted CD4+ and CD8+ blood T cells from severe aplastic anemia patients and healthy subjects were deep-sequenced in the study. Patients were enrolled under clinicaltrials.gov protocols 00001620, 01623167, 00001397, 00071045, 00081523 and 00961064 in the USA. Ficoll-Paque density gradient centrifugation was used to isolate peripheral blood mononuclear cells. Before DNA extraction, CD4+ and CD8+ T cells were sorted by FACS or by magnetic beads. This clonotype was found many times. The antigen it binds to is not known. The record has no base qualities; no much larger clone is one base away.

The sequencing input was sorted CD4+, CD8+, or CD8+CD57+ T cells (not recorded which) from PBMCs. This receptor was identified in a human donor with aplastic anemia. This sequence uses TRBV19 and TRBJ2-1; the D match is possibly TRBD1 or TRBD2, with 6 bases aligned in each. The bases read TGTGCCAGTAGTATAGCACGGGGGCCCTACAATGAGCAGTTCTTC. This gives the protein CASSIARGPYNEQFF.